This T cell receptor (beta chain) was profiled in a study of shared clonotypes between healthy human individuals. Study outcomes and limitations: On the whole, naive subsets had larger estimated richness than memory subsets had.

A CD45RA-negative memory subset and a CD45RA+ naive subset were separated from the CD4+ cells. Germline V gives CDR1 KGHSH, CDR2 LQKENI. The CDR3 has 12 amino acids. Trimming removed 6 bases from V and 7 bases from J; junction bases left unmatched: 5. About this clone itself: The antigen remains unidentified.

Samples underwent the assay at deep level. TCRdb's copy holds only in-frame clones and misses some; the assay was immunoSEQ multiplex PCR. The sample holds some 2,500,000 clones, 92% seen once. The TCR was taken from a man between 18 and 35 years old in good health. Some clones in this sample may be carry-over from other donors' samples. The rearrangement joins TRBV18 to TRBJ1-2; 7 nucleotides match TRBD1. Sequenced input: naive CD4+ T cells from PBMCs. Subset described: CD45RA+ positively selected. CDR3 nucleotide sequence: TGTGCCAGCTCCACGAGGGACAGTGGCTACACCTTC. It codes for CASSTRDSGYTF. Drawing the rest from reference TRBV18 and TRBJ1-2, the complete variable domain is NAGVMQNPRHLVRRRGQEARLRCSPMKGHSHVYWYRQLPEEGLKFMVYLQKENIIDESGMPKERFSAEFPKEGPSILRIQQVVRGDSAAYFCASSTRDSGYTFGSGTRLTVV.